This TCR beta chain stems from a study of metastatic and nonmetastatic thyroid tumors. As for the study in general: Patients with malignant and benign thyroid disease provided blood and tumor or nodule tissue, whose repertoires were compared.

Methods used by the authors: The distant-metastasis classifier for papillary thyroid cancer was built from CDR3 differences across clinicopathological groups. TCRdb reprocessed the PCR reads using MiXCR. What appears here as the V and J calls and clone size reflects TCRdb's work, not the paper's. The sample includes 35,000 to 45,000 clones, over 10% of them seen just once. There are many counts of this clone. Its antigen is still unknown. Thyroid surgery took place with no prior treatment in any patient. Overall study results and limits: Significantly greater TCR beta diversity was reportedly found in malignant thyroid tumors than in benign nodules (in blood and tumor).

The specimen was blood. The sequence was collected from a male donor with papillary thyroid cancer or a benign thyroid nodule (not recorded which). Some clones in this sample may be carry-over from other donors' samples.

The CDR3 DNA sequence: TGCGCCAGCAGCCATTGGGGGACAGGCGGCCCCTACGAGCAGTACTTC. This encodes CASSHWGTGGPYEQYF. The V and J genes are TRBV4-1 and TRBJ2-7; 8 bases fit TRBD1. The length of the CDR3 is 16 residues. Germline CDR1 MGHRA, CDR2 YSYEKL. J lost 2 bases, V lost 3 bases, and 9 bases had no gene match.